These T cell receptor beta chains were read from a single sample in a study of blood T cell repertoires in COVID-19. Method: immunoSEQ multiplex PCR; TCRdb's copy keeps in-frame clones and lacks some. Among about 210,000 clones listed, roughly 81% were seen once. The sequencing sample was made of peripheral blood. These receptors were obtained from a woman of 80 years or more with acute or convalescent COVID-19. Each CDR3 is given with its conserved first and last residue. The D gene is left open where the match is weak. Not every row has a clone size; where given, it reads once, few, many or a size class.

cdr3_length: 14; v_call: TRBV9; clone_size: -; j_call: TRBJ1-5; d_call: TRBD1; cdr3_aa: CASSVSGGNQPQHF; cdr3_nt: TGTGCCAGCAGCGTCTCAGGGGGAAATCAGCCCCAGCATTTT
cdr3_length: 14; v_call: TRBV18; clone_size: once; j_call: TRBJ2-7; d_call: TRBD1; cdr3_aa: CASSPIGQGDEQYF; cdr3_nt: TGTGCCAGCTCACCAATCGGACAGGGGGACGAGCAGTACTTC
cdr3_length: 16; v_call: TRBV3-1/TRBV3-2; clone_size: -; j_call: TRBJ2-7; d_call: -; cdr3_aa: CASSQGWKVAAYEQYF; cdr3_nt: TGTGCCAGCAGCCAAGGGTGGAAGGTAGCGGCCTACGAGCAGTACTTC
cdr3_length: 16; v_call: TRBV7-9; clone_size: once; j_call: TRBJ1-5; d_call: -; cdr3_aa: CASSLTGRGGGQPQHF; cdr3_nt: TGTGCCAGCAGCTTAACGGGCAGGGGTGGGGGTCAGCCCCAGCATTTT
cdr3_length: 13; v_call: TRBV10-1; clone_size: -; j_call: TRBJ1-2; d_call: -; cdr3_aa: CASSEEINYGYTF; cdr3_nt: TGCGCCAGCAGTGAGGAGATTAACTATGGCTACACCTTC
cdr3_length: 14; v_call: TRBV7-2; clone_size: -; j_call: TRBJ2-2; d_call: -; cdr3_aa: CASSLRHLTGELFF; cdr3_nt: TGTGCCAGCAGTTTACGACACCTCACCGGGGAGCTGTTTTTT
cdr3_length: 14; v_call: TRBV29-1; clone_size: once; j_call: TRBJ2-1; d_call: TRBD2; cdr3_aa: CSALGLAGNNEQFF; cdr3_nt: TGCAGCGCCCTTGGACTAGCGGGGAACAATGAGCAGTTCTTC
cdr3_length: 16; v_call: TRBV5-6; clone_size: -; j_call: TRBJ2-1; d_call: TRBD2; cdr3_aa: CASTLDRTSGYNEQFF; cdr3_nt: TGTGCCAGCACCCTGGACAGGACTAGCGGATACAATGAGCAGTTCTTC
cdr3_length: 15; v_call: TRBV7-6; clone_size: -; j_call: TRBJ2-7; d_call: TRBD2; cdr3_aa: CASSLLAGGIYEQYF; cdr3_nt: TGTGCCAGCAGCTTACTAGCGGGAGGGATCTACGAGCAGTACTTC
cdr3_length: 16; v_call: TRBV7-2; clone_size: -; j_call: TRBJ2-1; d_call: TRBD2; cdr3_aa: CASGTSGSWGYNEQFF; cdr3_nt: TGTGCCAGCGGGACTAGCGGGAGTTGGGGCTACAATGAGCAGTTCTTC
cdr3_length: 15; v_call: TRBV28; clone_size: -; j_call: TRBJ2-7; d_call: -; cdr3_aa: CASIPPAGSSYEQYF; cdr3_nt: TGTGCCAGCATCCCACCCGCCGGGAGCTCCTACGAGCAGTACTTC
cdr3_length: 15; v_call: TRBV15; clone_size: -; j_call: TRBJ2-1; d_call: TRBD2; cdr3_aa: CATRTPGLGAHEQFF; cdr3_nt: TGTGCCACCAGGACTCCGGGACTAGGGGCGCATGAGCAGTTCTTC
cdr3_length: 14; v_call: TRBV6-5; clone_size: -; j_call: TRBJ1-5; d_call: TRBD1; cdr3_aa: CASSQRQGKQPQHF; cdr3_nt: TGTGCCAGCAGTCAGAGACAGGGTAAACAGCCCCAGCATTTT
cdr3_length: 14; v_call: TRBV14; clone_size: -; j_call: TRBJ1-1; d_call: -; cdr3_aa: CASSQIRAYTEAFF; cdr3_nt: TGTGCCAGCAGCCAAATCAGGGCTTACACTGAAGCTTTCTTT
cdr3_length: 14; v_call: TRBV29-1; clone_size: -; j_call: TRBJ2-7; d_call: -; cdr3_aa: CSVGAFPNSYEQYF; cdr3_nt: TGCAGCGTCGGTGCCTTTCCCAACTCCTACGAGCAGTACTTC
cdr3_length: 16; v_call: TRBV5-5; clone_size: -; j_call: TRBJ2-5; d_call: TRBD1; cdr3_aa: CASSLDGTGGLGTQYF; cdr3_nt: TGTGCCAGCAGCTTGGACGGGACAGGGGGTCTTGGGACCCAGTACTTC
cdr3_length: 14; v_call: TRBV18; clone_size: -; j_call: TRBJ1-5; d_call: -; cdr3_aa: CASSRASENQPQHF; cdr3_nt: TGTGCCAGCTCACGGGCGAGTGAGAATCAGCCCCAGCATTTT
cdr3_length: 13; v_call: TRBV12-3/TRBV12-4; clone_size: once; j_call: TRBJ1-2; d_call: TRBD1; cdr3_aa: CASSKQGFRGYTF; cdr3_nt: TGTGCCAGCAGTAAACAGGGGTTTAGAGGCTACACCTTC
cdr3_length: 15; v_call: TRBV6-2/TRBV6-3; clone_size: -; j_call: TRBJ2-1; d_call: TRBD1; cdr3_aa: CASSYPGQGYNEQFF; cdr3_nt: TGTGCCAGCAGTTACCCGGGACAGGGCTACAATGAGCAGTTCTTC
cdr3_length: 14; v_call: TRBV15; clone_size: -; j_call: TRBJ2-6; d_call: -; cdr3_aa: CATSRYSGANVLTF; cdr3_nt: TGTGCCACCAGCAGGTACAGTGGGGCCAACGTCCTGACTTTC
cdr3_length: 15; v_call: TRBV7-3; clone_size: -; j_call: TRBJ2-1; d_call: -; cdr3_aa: CASSLDAGSYNEQFF; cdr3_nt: TGTGCCAGCAGCCTCGATGCGGGATCCTACAATGAGCAGTTCTTC
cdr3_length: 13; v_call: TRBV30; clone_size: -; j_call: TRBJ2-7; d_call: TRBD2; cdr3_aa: CAWLLAGGNEQYF; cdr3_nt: TGTGCCTGGTTACTAGCGGGAGGGAACGAGCAGTACTTC
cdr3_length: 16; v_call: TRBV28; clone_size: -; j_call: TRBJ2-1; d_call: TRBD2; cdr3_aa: CASSSGGSMIYNEQFF; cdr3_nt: TGTGCCAGCAGTTCCGGCGGGAGTATGATCTACAATGAGCAGTTCTTC
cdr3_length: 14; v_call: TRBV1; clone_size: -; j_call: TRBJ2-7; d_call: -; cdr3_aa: CTSSRRTGFYEQYF; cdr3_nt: TGCACCAGCAGTCGCAGGACAGGGTTCTACGAGCAGTACTTC
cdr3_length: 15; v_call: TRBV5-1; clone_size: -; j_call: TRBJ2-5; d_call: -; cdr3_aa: CASSSAGTTEETQYF; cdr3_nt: TGCGCCAGCAGCTCAGCCGGGACAACAGAAGAGACCCAGTACTTC
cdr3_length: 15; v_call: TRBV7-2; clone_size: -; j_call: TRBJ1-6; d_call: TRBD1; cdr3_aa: CASSSTRDRYSPLHF; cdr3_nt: TGTGCCAGCAGCTCTACCCGGGACAGATATTCACCCCTCCACTTT
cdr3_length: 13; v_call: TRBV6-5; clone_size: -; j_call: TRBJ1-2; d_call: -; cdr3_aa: CASSYNNNYGYTF; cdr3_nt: TGTGCCAGCAGTTACAACAATAACTATGGCTACACCTTC
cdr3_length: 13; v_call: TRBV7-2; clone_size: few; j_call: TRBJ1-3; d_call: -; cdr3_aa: CASSFVRGNTIYF; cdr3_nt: TGTGCCAGCAGCTTCGTCAGAGGAAACACCATATATTTT
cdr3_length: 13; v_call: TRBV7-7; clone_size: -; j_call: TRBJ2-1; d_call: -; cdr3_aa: CASSSGLPNEQFF; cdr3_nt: TGTGCTAGCAGCTCCGGACTGCCCAATGAGCAGTTCTTC
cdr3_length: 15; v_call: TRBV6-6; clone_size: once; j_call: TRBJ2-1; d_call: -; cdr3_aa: CASLPDNLSYNEQFF; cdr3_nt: TGTGCCAGCCTTCCGGACAACCTCTCCTACAATGAGCAGTTCTTC
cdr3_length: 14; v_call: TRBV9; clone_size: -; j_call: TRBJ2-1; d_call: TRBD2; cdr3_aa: CASKRTSGSYEQFF; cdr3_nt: TGTGCCAGCAAACGGACTAGCGGGAGCTATGAGCAGTTCTTC
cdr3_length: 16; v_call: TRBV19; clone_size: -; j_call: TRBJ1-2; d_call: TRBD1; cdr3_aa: CASSNPPGQINYGYTF; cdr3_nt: TGTGCCAGTAGTAATCCTCCGGGACAGATAAACTATGGCTACACCTTC
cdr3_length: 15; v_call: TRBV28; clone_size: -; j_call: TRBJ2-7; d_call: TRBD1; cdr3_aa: CASSLIPGTGGEQYF; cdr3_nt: TGTGCCAGCAGCCTGATTCCCGGGACAGGGGGCGAGCAGTACTTC
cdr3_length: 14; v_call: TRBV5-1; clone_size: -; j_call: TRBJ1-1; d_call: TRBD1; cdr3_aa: CASSRDRLNTEAFF; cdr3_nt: TGCGCCAGCAGCCGGGACAGATTAAACACTGAAGCTTTCTTT
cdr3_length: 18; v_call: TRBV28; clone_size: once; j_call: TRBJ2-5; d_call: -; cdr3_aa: CASTFRVYSPAGEETQYF; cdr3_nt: TGTGCCAGCACCTTCCGAGTTTATTCCCCGGCAGGGGAGGAGACCCAGTACTTC
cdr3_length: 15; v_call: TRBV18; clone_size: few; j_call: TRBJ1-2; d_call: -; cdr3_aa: CASSPPYPGSYGYTF; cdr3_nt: TGTGCCAGCTCACCACCGTACCCGGGTAGCTATGGCTACACCTTC
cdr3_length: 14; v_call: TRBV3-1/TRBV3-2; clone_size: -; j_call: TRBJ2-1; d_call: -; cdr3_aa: CASSPQGGFNEQFF; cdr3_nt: TGTGCCAGCAGCCCCCAGGGGGGATTCAATGAGCAGTTCTTC
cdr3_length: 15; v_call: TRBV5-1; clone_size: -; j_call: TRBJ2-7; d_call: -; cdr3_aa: CASSVQTGTTYEQYF; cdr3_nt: TGCGCCAGCAGCGTCCAGACAGGAACTACCTACGAGCAGTACTTC
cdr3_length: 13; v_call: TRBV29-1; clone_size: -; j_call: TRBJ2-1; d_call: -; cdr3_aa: CSPRTGVGNEQFF; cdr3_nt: TGCAGTCCACGCACGGGAGTAGGGAATGAGCAGTTCTTC
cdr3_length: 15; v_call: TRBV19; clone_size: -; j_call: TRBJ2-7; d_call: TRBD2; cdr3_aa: CASTVEGLGQYEQYF; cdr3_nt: TGTGCCAGTACCGTAGAGGGACTAGGACAATACGAGCAGTACTTC
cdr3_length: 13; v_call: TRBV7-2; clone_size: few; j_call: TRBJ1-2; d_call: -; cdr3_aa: CASSQGRVSGYTF; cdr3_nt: TGTGCCAGCAGCCAGGGGAGGGTTTCTGGCTACACCTTC
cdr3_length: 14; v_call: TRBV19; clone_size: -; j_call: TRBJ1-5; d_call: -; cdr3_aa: CASSIMDTNQPQHF; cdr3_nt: TGTGCCAGTAGTATAATGGACACCAATCAGCCCCAGCATTTT
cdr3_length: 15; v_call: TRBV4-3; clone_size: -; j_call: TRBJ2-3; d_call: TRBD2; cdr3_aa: CASSQTGLETDTQYF; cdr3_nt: TGCGCCAGCAGCCAGACGGGACTAGAAACAGATACGCAGTATTTT
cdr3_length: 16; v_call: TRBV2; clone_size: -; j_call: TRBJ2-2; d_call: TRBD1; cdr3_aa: CASSRDRGFTTGELFF; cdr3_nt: TGTGCCAGCAGCCGGGACAGGGGGTTTACCACCGGGGAGCTGTTTTTT
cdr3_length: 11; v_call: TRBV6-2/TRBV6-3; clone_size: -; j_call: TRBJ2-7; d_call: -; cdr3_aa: CASSDTYEQYF; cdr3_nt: TGTGCCAGCAGTGACACCTACGAGCAGTACTTC
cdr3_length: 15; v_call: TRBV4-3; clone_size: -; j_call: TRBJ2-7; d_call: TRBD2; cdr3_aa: CASSQGEAGIYEQYF; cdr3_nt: TGCGCCAGCAGCCAAGGGGAAGCGGGAATCTACGAGCAGTACTTC
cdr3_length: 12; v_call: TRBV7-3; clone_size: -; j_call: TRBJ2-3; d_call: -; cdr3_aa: CASSLGADTQYF; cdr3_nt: TGTGCCAGCAGCCTGGGCGCAGATACGCAGTATTTT